A selection of T cell receptor beta chains follows, all from one sample in a study of CD8 T cells in ankylosing spondylitis. MiXCR was run by TCRdb on the 5' RACE reads, yielding one entry per CDR3 protein. Here the sample spans approximately 25,000 distinct CDR3 sequences, approximately 16% being singletons. The specimen was blood. These receptors originate from a male donor with ankylosing spondylitis or in good health (not recorded which). The CDR3 runs from the conserved cysteine through the conserved F or W.

v_call: TRBV29-1
cdr3_aa: CSVERRGEQYF

v_call: TRBV5-1
cdr3_aa: CASSLAGTDNEQFF

v_call: TRBV5-1
cdr3_aa: CASRGGVTSYEQYF

v_call: TRBV5-6
cdr3_aa: CASSSLAGGPDTQYF

v_call: TRBV20-1
cdr3_aa: CSARPQGLAGRTGELFF

v_call: TRBV29-1
cdr3_aa: CSSRIADNEQFF

v_call: TRBV9
cdr3_aa: CASSAEGQGWSEAFF

v_call: TRBV11-2
cdr3_aa: CASSSAAGGYNEQFF

v_call: TRBV7-3
cdr3_aa: CASSLGDNTDTQYF

v_call: TRBV4-1
cdr3_aa: CASSQDGSTDTQYF

v_call: TRBV28
cdr3_aa: CASSFLRGTGRSNEQFF

v_call: TRBV4-3
cdr3_aa: CASSPTATYGYTF

v_call: TRBV5-1
cdr3_aa: CASSLDGQGRGNEQFF

v_call: TRBV5-4
cdr3_aa: CASSPYQETQYF

v_call: TRBV6-2/TRBV6-3
cdr3_aa: CASSYPGAVQYF

v_call: TRBV29-1
cdr3_aa: CSALREETQYF

v_call: TRBV18
cdr3_aa: CASSAARSNEKLFF

v_call: TRBV9
cdr3_aa: CASSAAGASTDTQYF

v_call: TRBV7-2
cdr3_aa: CASSSIRAGNTIYF

v_call: TRBV7-2
cdr3_aa: CASSLVAGASGTQYF

v_call: TRBV4-2
cdr3_aa: CASSQESSGIQETQYF

v_call: TRBV27
cdr3_aa: CASSYSRGDTQYF

v_call: TRBV28
cdr3_aa: CASSLQTSNPFF

v_call: TRBV27
cdr3_aa: CASSTDTFTDTQYF

v_call: TRBV18
cdr3_aa: CASSPPQGKGTEAFF

v_call: TRBV5-5
cdr3_aa: CASSLSETFWRDEQFF

v_call: TRBV7-8
cdr3_aa: CASRANRDSNQPQHF

v_call: TRBV20-1
cdr3_aa: CSARDRAGMGQETQYF

v_call: TRBV4-3
cdr3_aa: CASSQEARGDNSPLHF

v_call: TRBV20-1
cdr3_aa: CSAAVSNTGELFF

v_call: TRBV12-3/TRBV12-4
cdr3_aa: CASSTSGGLRETQYF

v_call: TRBV28
cdr3_aa: CASSYVRGGLNEQFF

v_call: TRBV19
cdr3_aa: CASGGQGAYNEQFF

v_call: TRBV3-1
cdr3_aa: CASSQDRLYGYTF

v_call: TRBV7-2
cdr3_aa: CASSPTRPTGELFF

v_call: TRBV29-1
cdr3_aa: CSVGQGASELFF

v_call: TRBV5-1
cdr3_aa: CASSTGLGNEQFF

v_call: TRBV12-3/TRBV12-4
cdr3_aa: CASSLSGELFF

v_call: TRBV24-1
cdr3_aa: CATSVGRGNYEQYF

v_call: TRBV7-2
cdr3_aa: CASSLAGSPDTQYF

v_call: TRBV5-5
cdr3_aa: CASSLGVRRDEQFF

v_call: TRBV27
cdr3_aa: CASSSRRGSGTEAFF

v_call: TRBV29-1
cdr3_aa: CSVQKDKAKAEAFF

v_call: TRBV12-3/TRBV12-4
cdr3_aa: CASCATSGGPGELFF

v_call: TRBV3-1
cdr3_aa: CASSQDGAPGELFF

v_call: TRBV4-3
cdr3_aa: CASSPGLQETQYF

v_call: TRBV14
cdr3_aa: CASSQWQSTMEQYF

v_call: TRBV12-3/TRBV12-4
cdr3_aa: CASSPTTGGTGELFF

v_call: TRBV30
cdr3_aa: CAWGRGYTGELFF

v_call: TRBV15
cdr3_aa: CATSRTDGVREKLFF

v_call: TRBV6-2/TRBV6-3
cdr3_aa: CASRNSGMGTDTQYF

v_call: TRBV12-3/TRBV12-4
cdr3_aa: CASSFSRVAYEQYF

v_call: TRBV4-1
cdr3_aa: CASSQVQINTEAFF

v_call: TRBV30
cdr3_aa: CAWSLTYETQYF

v_call: TRBV4-3
cdr3_aa: CASSQDTGLPYNEQFF

v_call: TRBV6-2/TRBV6-3
cdr3_aa: CASTLIPDGTGELFF

v_call: TRBV4-2
cdr3_aa: CASSQDRQGIQPQHF